This T cell receptor beta chain was sequenced during a study of T cell responses to AZD1222 COVID-19 vaccine. Germline V gene lookup returns CDR1 SGDLS and CDR2 YYNGEE. The germline V and J ends were trimmed by 0 bases and 5 bases, with 5 bases remaining between them. This CDR3 comprises 12 residues. Profiling relied on immunoSEQ multiplex PCR, and the TCRdb table lists in-frame clones only, not all of them. This sample has 85,000 to 90,000 clones, with around 91% found just once. The chain joins TRBV9 to TRBJ2-5; D may be TRBD1 (5 bases). The sample in question was peripheral blood, obtained on day 0 of MenACWY control vaccination. This receptor was obtained from an adult in good health. CDR3 amino acids: CASSVEGETQYF. The DNA for the CDR3 is TGTGCCAGCAGCGTAGAGGGGGAGACCCAGTACTTC. The entire variable domain, with the rest obtained from reference TRBV9 and TRBJ2-5, is as follows: DSGVTQTPKHLITATGQRVTLRCSPRSGDLSVYWYQQSLDQGLQFLIQYYNGEERAKGNILERFSAQQFPDLHSELNLSSLELGDSALYFCASSVEGETQYFGPGTRLLVL.